The sequence of this T cell receptor beta chain was determined in a study of shared T cell receptors in the human thymus. Assay: immunoSEQ multiplex PCR; the TCRdb copy retains only in-frame clones and omits some. The sample shows about 660,000 clones, roughly 88% of them seen only once. The germline V gene encodes CDR1 SEHNR and CDR2 FQNEAQ (reference sequence). V shed 5 bases and J shed 1 base, with 11 bases lying between them. The CDR3 is 15 amino acids. These data also featured in a second study, about human thymus T cells. That work contributes: Thymic samples were excised during corrective heart operations. The authors found apparently biased V and J gene usage in thymic and blood repertoires.

The specimen was thymocytes. This clonotype originated in a boy less than two years old with a congenital heart defect. The gene calls are TRBV7-9 and TRBJ2-2; TRBD1 might be the D (5 bases). The CDR3 loop reads CASSPGRVNTGELFF. The CDR3 coding sequence is TGTGCCAGCAGCCCCGGCAGGGTGAACACCGGGGAGCTGTTTTTT. Looking up the rest from reference TRBV7-9 and TRBJ2-2 gives the full variable domain: DTGVSQNPRHKITKRGQNVTFRCDPISEHNRLYWYRQTLGQGPEFLTYFQNEAQLEKSRLLSDRFSAERPKGSFSTLEIQRTEQGDSAMYLCASSPGRVNTGELFFGEGSRLTVL.